The 30 T cell receptor beta chains presented below share a single source sample, sequenced in a study of T cells in narcolepsy. The repertoire was sequenced with immunoSEQ multiplex PCR; TCRdb's copy has only in-frame clones and lacks some. Among around 20,000 clones listed, around 86% were seen once. The sequencing input was memory (CD45RA-) CD4+ T cells from blood. Every receptor here comes from a human donor in good health.

The rearrangement links TRBV28 to TRBJ1-1; no firm D call. Trimming stripped 7 bases from V and 11 bases from J, with 17 bases between. The CDR3 extends over 12 amino acids. CDR1 and CDR2 from the germline V gene are MDHEN and SYDVKM. CDR3 protein: CASTKQSGRAFF. Here the CDR3 DNA reads TGTGCCAGCACTAAGCAGTCCGGTCGGGCTTTCTTT.

The V and J genes are TRBV7-2 and TRBJ2-3; D is unresolved. Between the trimmed V and J ends, which lost 6 bases and 6 bases, there was a span of 7 bases. The germline gives CDR1 SGHTA, CDR2 FQGNSA. There are 11 residues in the CDR3. This CDR3 reads CASRVGDTQYF. CDR3 nucleotides: TGTGCCAGCAGGGTGGGTGATACGCAGTATTTT.

The V call is TRBV9, the J call TRBJ2-1; D is unclear. Germline V gene data show CDR1 as SGDLS and CDR2 as YYNGEE. Between the trimmed V and J ends, which lost 3 bases and 12 bases, there was a span of 16 bases. The CDR3 runs 13 residues. DNA of the CDR3: TGTGCCAGCAGCGGAACAGAACCCAATCCGCAGTTCTTC. Protein sequence: CASSGTEPNPQFF.

The gene calls are TRBV5-1 and TRBJ1-5, with D maybe TRBD1 (6 bases). This CDR3 spans 16 amino acids. Germline-derived CDR1 and CDR2 are SGHRS and YFSETQ. V dropped 0 bases and J dropped 7 bases, with 17 bases sitting between them. CDR3 sequence reads: CASSLGTVPGQQPQHF. The DNA for the CDR3 is TGCGCCAGCAGCTTGGGGACAGTGCCGGGACAACAGCCCCAGCATTTT. Filled out from reference TRBV5-1 and TRBJ1-5, the complete variable domain reads KAGVTQTPRYLIKTRGQQVTLSCSPISGHRSVSWYQQTPGQGLQFLFEYFSETQRNKGNFPGRFSGRQFSNSRSEMNVSTLELGDSALYLCASSLGTVPGQQPQHFGDGTRLSIL.

In its sample, this clone was seen a few times. CDR3 DNA: TGTGCCAGCACCCATGCGGCGCACGGAGATCAGCCCCAGCATTTT. Residues: CASTHAAHGDQPQHF. The chain employs TRBV6-5 and TRBJ1-5; D unresolved. The CDR3 sequence is 15 residues long. The germline V and J ends were trimmed by 7 bases and 5 bases, with 18 bases remaining between them. Germline values: CDR1 MNHEY, CDR2 SVGAGI.

In this sample, this clone turned up a few times. The chain combines TRBV2 with TRBJ1-1; weak D call: TRBD1 (5 bases). CDR1 and CDR2 from the germline V gene are SNHLY and FYNNEI. The CDR3 totals 13 residues. Between the trimmed V and J ends, which lost 8 bases and 1 base, there was a span of 11 bases. DNA for the CDR3: TGTGCCAGCGCAGGGAATGGGAACACTGAAGCTTTCTTT. Its protein product is CASAGNGNTEAFF.

The chain's CDR3 is CASSSSGQHNEQFF. DNA of the CDR3: TGCGCCAGCAGCAGCTCGGGACAGCACAATGAGCAGTTCTTC. V usage is TRBV5-1 and J usage is TRBJ2-1; TRBD1 matches 7 bases. The V gene's germline CDR1 is SGHRS and CDR2 YFSETQ. V trimming: 4 bases; J trimming: 5 bases; junction bases outside the gene matches: 6. The CDR3 is 14 amino acids. Complete variable domain (other parts from reference TRBV5-1 and TRBJ2-1): KAGVTQTPRYLIKTRGQQVTLSCSPISGHRSVSWYQQTPGQGLQFLFEYFSETQRNKGNFPGRFSGRQFSNSRSEMNVSTLELGDSALYLCASSSSGQHNEQFFGPGTRLTVL.

The CDR3 DNA reads as TGTGCCAGCAGCCCCAGACTAGCCTCTATACACGAGCAGTACTTC. This translates into CASSPRLASIHEQYF. This sequence joins TRBV9 and TRBJ2-7; TRBD2 matches at 7 bases. Trimming took 4 bases from V and 5 from J; bases not matched to a gene: 12. Germline lookup yields CDR1 SGDLS and CDR2 YYNGEE. The CDR3 has 15 residues.

There are a few counts of this clone. The genes are TRBV19 and TRBJ1-2; D is perhaps TRBD1 (5 bases). Per the germline V gene, CDR1 is LNHDA and CDR2 is SQIVND (reference sequence). Trimming cost V 9 bases and J 4 bases, with 12 bases left between them. The CDR3 is 12 residues long. CDR3 coding DNA: TGTGCCAGACAGGTGGGCTCCTATGGCTACACCTTC. Translating gives CARQVGSYGYTF.

The chain joins TRBV10-3 to TRBJ1-4; no firm D call. V shed 10 bases and J shed 0 bases, with 18 bases lying between them. The CDR3 runs to 16 residues. CDR1 and CDR2 from the germline V gene are ENHRY and SYGVKD. CDR3 in amino acids: CATSPREGPTNEKLFF. The CDR3 region has the DNA TGTGCCACCTCCCCGCGGGAAGGGCCAACTAATGAAAAACTGTTTTTT.

This chain uses TRBV29-1 with TRBJ2-6; D not resolved. V was shortened by 1 base and J by 0 bases, with 4 bases between the two germline ends. From germline, CDR1 is SQVTM and CDR2 ANQGSEA. This CDR3 is built from 14 residues. The CDR3 protein is CSVEGGSGANVLTF. CDR3 in DNA: TGCAGCGTTGAAGGGGGCTCTGGGGCCAACGTCCTGACTTTC.

This chain connects TRBV18 to TRBJ2-2; D unresolved. Trimming stripped 2 bases from V and 0 bases from J, with 13 bases between. The CDR3 spans 17 residues. The germline V gene has CDR1 KGHSH and CDR2 LQKENI. The CDR3 reads CASSPYYGGSNTGELFF. DNA of the CDR3: TGTGCCAGCTCACCATATTACGGCGGATCGAACACCGGGGAGCTGTTTTTT.

DNA for the CDR3: TGTGCCAGCAGTTTATTTGGGTACTCACCCCTCCACTTT. Translation gives CASSLFGYSPLHF. The V gene is TRBV27, the J gene TRBJ1-6; the D is unclear. V shed 1 base and J shed 10 bases, with 8 bases lying between them. The CDR3 runs 13 residues. Germline V lookup: CDR1 MNHEY, CDR2 SMNVEV (reference sequence).

About this clone: An end of the junction does not agree with germline; a read error may underlie this. The V gene is TRBV29-1, the J gene TRBJ1-4; 11 bases map to TRBD1. Germline V gene data show CDR1 as SQVTM and CDR2 as ANQGSEA. The CDR3 totals 13 residues. CDR3 loop: CSVGDRGNGKLFF. CDR3 nucleotide sequence: TGCAGCGTTGGGGACAGGGGGAATGGAAAACTGTTTTTT.

The CDR3, as DNA: TGTGCCAGCAGTTACCTTCAGGGTGGTAACACCGGGGAGCTGTTTTTT. This gives the protein CASSYLQGGNTGELFF. The V call is TRBV6-6, the J call TRBJ2-2; D perhaps matches TRBD1 (5 bases). The germline V gene has CDR1 MNHNY and CDR2 SVGAGI (reference sequence). Trimming cost V 2 bases and J 2 bases, with 12 bases left between them. The CDR3 runs to 16 residues.

In nucleotides, the CDR3 is TGTGCCAGCAGCCCCCTGGGGGACAGGGTCACAGATACGCAGTATTTT. As protein: CASSPLGDRVTDTQYF. The chain has TRBV7-9 and TRBJ2-3; 9 nucleotides line up with TRBD1. CDR1 SEHNR and CDR2 FQNEAQ come from the germline V gene (reference sequence). J was trimmed by 2 bases and V by 5 bases; bases with no gene match: 8. The CDR3 extends over 16 amino acids.

The chain joins TRBV27 to TRBJ2-7; 8 nucleotides line up with TRBD1. CDR1 MNHEY and CDR2 SMNVEV come from the germline V gene (reference sequence). This CDR3 contains 14 residues. The V gene end was trimmed by 5 bases and the J gene end by 7 bases; junction bases not matched to a gene: 10. In nucleotides, the CDR3 is TGTGCCAGCAGTAAACGGAGACAGGGGAGAGAGCAGTACTTC. Its translation: CASSKRRQGREQYF.

The gene calls are TRBV5-8 and TRBJ2-6, with TRBD1 identical over 8 bases. The CDR3 is 17 amino acids. Germline V CDR1 and CDR2: SGHTS, YDEGEE. With V trimmed by 4 bases and J by 0 bases, 6 bases remained unmatched. The CDR3 bases are TGTGCCAGCAGCAGTGGACAGGGATCCTCTGGGGCCAACGTCCTGACTTTC. It codes for CASSSGQGSSGANVLTF.

The chain combines TRBV6-6 with TRBJ1-5; perhaps TRBD1 as D (6 bases). Germline CDR1 and CDR2: MNHNY and SVGAGI (reference sequence). The CDR3 spans 13 residues. Trimming left V 8 bases short and J 3 bases short, with 11 bases between. CDR3 coding DNA: TGTGCCAGCCGCGGACAGAACAATCAGCCCCAGCATTTT. Its translation: CASRGQNNQPQHF.

The count of this clone is one. The chain joins TRBV5-6 to TRBJ1-1; D might be TRBD1 (6 bases). The V end was cut by 2 bases, the J end by 1 base, with 15 bases between. Germline CDR1 SGHDT, CDR2 YYEEEE. The CDR3 loop spans 16 amino acids. CDR3 nucleotides: TGTGCCAGCAGCTTTCGTCAGGGGAAATGGAACACTGAAGCTTTCTTT. It is translated as CASSFRQGKWNTEAFF.

DNA for the CDR3: TGCAGCGTTGAAGAACCCCCGCCCTCCGTGTACTTC. Translating gives CSVEEPPPSVYF. The J gene is TRBJ2-5, the V gene TRBV29-1; D is undetermined. This CDR3 region has 12 residues. Deletions cut 0 bases from V and 13 bases from J, with 15 bases between. CDR1 and CDR2 (germline): SQVTM, ANQGSEA.

V gene TRBV5-6 combines with J gene TRBJ1-1, with D tentatively TRBD1 (6 bases). Trimming shortened V by 7 bases and J by 0 bases, and 19 bases separated the two germline ends. Looked up from germline, CDR1 is SGHDT and CDR2 is YYEEEE. CDR3 length: 16 amino acids. CDR3 in amino acids: CASVSGSRTVNTEAFF. The CDR3 bases are TGTGCCAGCGTAAGTGGTAGTCGGACAGTGAACACTGAAGCTTTCTTT. The full variable domain, completed using reference TRBV5-6 and TRBJ1-1, is DAGVTQSPTHLIKTRGQQVTLRCSPKSGHDTVSWYQQALGQGPQFIFQYYEEEERQRGNFPDRFSGHQFPNYSSELNVNALLLGDSALYLCASVSGSRTVNTEAFFGQGTRLTVV.

The chain recombines TRBV7-9 with TRBJ1-4; no clear D gene. The CDR3 runs 14 residues. Germline CDR1 is SEHNR and CDR2 is FQNEAQ (reference sequence). The germline V and J ends were trimmed by 1 base and 13 bases, with 16 bases remaining between them. The DNA of the CDR3 is TGTGCCAGCAGCTTAGAGGGTCTTTCAGACTCACTGTTTTTT. It specifies CASSLEGLSDSLFF.

This chain links TRBV28 with TRBJ2-7, with TRBD1 matching 8 bases. CDR1 and CDR2 from the germline V gene are MDHEN and SYDVKM. The trim removed 6 bases at V and 0 bases at J, leaving 10 bases unmatched. This CDR3 is built from 16 residues. CDR3 in amino acids: CASRYIRDRTSYEQYF. The CDR3 DNA sequence: TGTGCCAGCAGATATATCCGGGACAGGACCTCCTACGAGCAGTACTTC.

The rearrangement uses TRBV19 and TRBJ2-3; 9 bases fit TRBD1. Unmatched junction bases numbered 4, after V lost 6 bases and J lost 3 bases. The germline V gene encodes CDR1 LNHDA and CDR2 SQIVND (reference sequence). The CDR3 contains 14 residues. The CDR3: CASRGTGFTDTQYF. The CDR3 nucleotides read TGTGCCAGTAGGGGGACAGGGTTTACAGATACGCAGTATTTT. Drawing the rest from reference TRBV19 and TRBJ2-3, the complete variable domain is DGGITQSPKYLFRKEGQNVTLSCEQNLNHDAMYWYRQDPGQGLRLIYYSQIVNDFQKGDIAEGYSVSREKKESFPLTVTSAQKNPTAFYLCASRGTGFTDTQYFGPGTRLTVL.

The chain couples TRBV2 to TRBJ2-5, with TRBD2 as a possible D gene (5 bases). The CDR3 length is 14 residues. V shed 7 bases and J shed 13 bases, with 25 bases lying between them. Germline V lookup: CDR1 SNHLY, CDR2 FYNNEI. CDR3 bases: TGTGCCAGCACCACAGACTTGATTGAGAGGGCCCGGTACTTC. Translating gives CASTTDLIERARYF.

As for this clone: One end of the junction fails to match germline, which may point to a read error. The chain recombines TRBV18 with TRBJ1-4; tentatively, D is TRBD1 (5 bases). CDR3 length equals 16 residues. Germline V gene data show CDR1 as KGHSH and CDR2 as LQKENI. This CDR3 is CASSPTTRQQNEKLLF. The CDR3 region has the DNA TGTGCCAGCTCACCAACTACCCGACAGCAGAACGAAAAACTGCTTTTT.

V is TRBV5-8 and J is TRBJ2-2; possible D gene TRBD2, 7 bases. The germline CDR1 and CDR2 sequences are SGHTS and YDEGEE. Trimming cost V 2 bases and J 7 bases, with 18 bases left between them. This CDR3 is 16 amino acids long. This CDR3 is CASSFGPGGYGGELFF. The CDR3 region has the DNA TGTGCCAGCAGCTTCGGCCCGGGGGGCTACGGCGGGGAGCTGTTTTTT. Combining the CDR3 with reference TRBV5-8 and TRBJ2-2 gives the whole variable domain EAGVTQSPTHLIKTRGQQATLRCSPISGHTSVYWYQQALGLGLQFLLWYDEGEERNRGNFPPRFSGRQFPNYSSELNVNALELEDSALYLCASSFGPGGYGGELFFGEGSRLTVL.

This clone came up once. The rearrangement links TRBV29-1 to TRBJ1-1; D gene unclear. CDR3 length: 13 residues. Trimming pared 4 bases from V and 4 bases from J, leaving 13 bases between. The germline CDR1 and CDR2 sequences are SQVTM and ANQGSEA. CDR3 coding DNA: TGCAGCGTTGCGCTGGGCACCACCACTGAAGCTTTCTTT. Amino acids: CSVALGTTTEAFF.

This chain joins TRBV5-8 and TRBJ2-7; tentatively, D is TRBD2 (7 bases). Trimming removed 2 bases from V and 8 bases from J, with 11 bases in between. Germline values: CDR1 SGHTS, CDR2 YDEGEE. CDR3 length: 12 residues. CDR3 coding DNA: TGTGCCAGCAGCTTTAGGGGGGGCCAGCAGTACTTC. It yields the protein CASSFRGGQQYF.